Given below is one TCR beta chain in context. Gene-specific TRAV and TRBV primers were used for first-strand cDNA, covering alpha and beta chains. It was with a constant-region primer and a V-primer adapter that TCRs were amplified over roughly 19 PCR cycles. TCRdb re-called the reads with MiXCR, one entry per CDR3 protein. The sample shows roughly 30,000 distinct CDR3 sequences, around 47% of them seen only once. This sample was included in a study of low-dose radiotherapy and immunotherapy resistance in tumors. On the study more broadly: Fractions of 1 Gy went to Cohort 2 every two weeks, for 13 Gy over 26 weeks. Every two weeks, one day ahead of radiation and immunotherapy, cyclophosphamide 200 mg/m2 was given (intravenously).

Documented time point: after trial treatment. Treatment defined: LDRT plus nivolumab, ipilimumab, low-dose cyclophosphamide and aspirin (RACIN trial). Ipilimumab, nivolumab, aspirin, low-dose cyclophosphamide and low-dose radiotherapy were administered to donors. As a condition of eligibility, patients had advanced solid tumors lacking tumor-infiltrating lymphocytes. The source was PBMCs, collected after low-dose radiotherapy plus immunotherapy. This receptor was taken from a male donor with gallbladder cancer.

The CDR3: CASRNQREVTDTQYF. The CDR3 DNA sequence: TGTGCCAGCAGAAATCAGCGGGAGGTCACAGATACGCAGTATTTT. The chain couples TRBV6-1 to TRBJ2-3; 9 positions agree with TRBD2. The junction had 6 bases not matched to a gene; V was cut back by 6 bases and J by 2 bases. Per the germline V gene, CDR1 is MNHNS and CDR2 is SASEGT. The CDR3 has 15 amino acids.